This T cell receptor beta chain was recovered during a study of CD8 T cells in Susac syndrome. The CDR3 spans 17 residues. With 0 bases clipped from V and 5 bases from J, the junction kept 11 bases outside the gene matches. Germline-derived CDR1 and CDR2 are LGHDT and YNNKEL (reference sequence). When the RNA was reverse transcribed, random hexamers were used with an input of about 0.45 to 1 ug. Each CDR3 protein is one row after TCRdb ran MiXCR on the immunoSEQ multiplex PCR reads. The sample includes around 220,000 distinct CDR3 sequences, roughly nine tenths of them seen just once. Study observations and caveats: Regarding the TCR sequencing and HLA analysis, the study admitted that a relatively small number of individuals were involved.

Sequencing of TCR beta was performed on blood CD8+ T cells and on blood CD4+ T cells. Control patients had untreated stable or active relapsing-remitting multiple sclerosis by revised McDonald criteria. TEMRA cells underwent FACS enrichment and CD8+ and CD4+ T cells underwent negative isolation. Of note for this clonotype: The antigen is undetermined.

The chain couples TRBV3-1 to TRBJ2-3; TRBD2 matches 7 bases. The source is a human donor with multiple sclerosis. What was sequenced was CD8+ T cells from PBMCs. CDR3 sequence reads: CASSQDLSGFPGDTQYF. The CDR3 bases are TGTGCCAGCAGCCAAGACCTTAGCGGGTTCCCCGGAGATACGCAGTATTTT.